This TCR beta chain was sequenced during a study of shared clonotypes between healthy human individuals. Across the whole study: CD4 naive and CD4 memory each took three plates per donor, while CD8 naive took two and CD8 memory one. Study-wide points: In this cohort, only blood was sampled, and tissue repertoires likely differ. Sequencing depth was expected to affect clonotype sharing among donors.

This CDR3 contains 15 residues. Germline V gene data show CDR1 as SGHTA and CDR2 as FQGNSA. V was pared by 6 bases and J by 0 bases, with 14 bases between. In the case of this clone: What it binds is not known.

Sequenced by immunoSEQ multiplex PCR; TCRdb stores in-frame clones only, minus some. This table has 2 million to 2.5 million clones, 95% appearing once. The sample consisted of naive CD4+ T cells sorted from blood. As for subset: CD45RA+ positively selected. The sequence was obtained from a man between 18 and 35 years old in good health. The chain employs TRBV7-2 and TRBJ1-1, with D possibly being TRBD1 (6 bases). CDR3 in DNA: TGTGCCAGCAGGCAGAGGGGGGGAATGAACACTGAAGCTTTCTTT. This gives the protein CASRQRGGMNTEAFF.